Listed here are 24 T cell receptor beta chains from one sample, sequenced in a study of metastatic and nonmetastatic thyroid tumors. No patient had received any treatment before thyroid surgery. TCRdb used MiXCR to call clones anew from the PCR reads. This sample has about 85,000 clones, with around 9.2% found just once. Source material: blood. The receptors originated from a female donor with papillary thyroid cancer or a benign thyroid nodule (not recorded which). Some clones in this sample may be carry-over from other donors' samples.

This clone was detected many times. The V and J genes are TRBV7-2 and TRBJ1-2; D not resolved. The ends were cut back, 2 bases at V and 4 bases at J, with 14 bases in the middle. Germline CDR1 SGHTA, CDR2 FQGNSA. CDR3 length equals 15 residues. CDR3 region: CASSLSRASSYGYTF. The CDR3 DNA sequence: TGTGCCAGCAGCTTATCAAGGGCCAGCAGCTATGGCTACACCTTC.

There are many counts of this clone. The chain carries TRBV25-1 and TRBJ2-5; D not resolved. V was trimmed by 4 bases and J by 2 bases, leaving 5 bases between them. Per the germline V gene, CDR1 is MGHDK and CDR2 is SYGVNS. This CDR3 contains 12 residues. In nucleotides, the CDR3 is TGTGCCAGCAGTGGACGTCAAGAGACCCAGTACTTC. Its protein product is CASSGRQETQYF.

This clone occurred many times. DNA of the CDR3: TGTGCCAGCAGTTACGGGACACTTTACAATGAGCAGTTCTTC. This gives the protein CASSYGTLYNEQFF. The chain joins TRBV6-5 to TRBJ2-1; possibly TRBD1 for D (6 bases). Trimming removed 2 bases from V and 4 bases from J, with 9 bases in between. Germline CDR1 and CDR2: MNHEY and SVGAGI. This CDR3 spans 14 amino acids.

This clone was seen repeatedly, ten times or more. The chain uses TRBV7-3 and TRBJ2-3; D unresolved. Germline V gene data show CDR1 as SGHTA and CDR2 as FQGTGA. The length of the CDR3 is 15 residues. V was cut by 3 bases and J by 0 bases, with 10 bases left in between. In DNA form, the CDR3 reads TGTGCCAGCAGCTTTGGTCGGTCTAGCACAGATACGCAGTATTTT. Translated, it gives CASSFGRSSTDTQYF.

The V call is TRBV18, the J call TRBJ2-1; unclear D gene. Trimming stripped 3 bases from V and 6 bases from J, with 9 bases between. Germline CDR1 is KGHSH and CDR2 is LQKENI. This CDR3 spans 13 amino acids. The chain's CDR3 is CASSPNWGNEQFF. CDR3 coding DNA: TGTGCCAGCTCACCTAATTGGGGCAATGAGCAGTTCTTC.

This clone was found many times. V and J are TRBV24-1 and TRBJ2-1, with 7 nucleotides matching TRBD1. From germline, CDR1 is KGHDR and CDR2 SFDVKD. Germline trimming cut 1 base from V and 4 bases from J; bases unmatched to any gene: 6. The CDR3 spans 16 residues. The CDR3 loop is CATSDFVPGQYNEQFF. In nucleotides, the CDR3 is TGTGCCACCAGTGATTTTGTCCCGGGACAGTACAATGAGCAGTTCTTC.

This clone occurred many times. The J gene is TRBJ1-6, the V gene TRBV6-1; D is unclear. This CDR3 comprises 15 residues. V lost 6 bases, J lost 7 bases, and 16 bases lay in between. Per the germline V gene, CDR1 is MNHNS and CDR2 is SASEGT. CDR3 sequence (DNA): TGTGCCAGCAGCCGGAAAGGGCCAACAAATTCACCCCTCCACTTT. This translates into CASSRKGPTNSPLHF.

This chain uses TRBV7-3 with TRBJ1-1; D uncertain. The germline V and J ends were trimmed by 2 bases and 0 bases, with 10 bases remaining between them. The CDR3 runs 15 residues. The germline V gene has CDR1 SGHTA and CDR2 FQGTGA. CDR3 region: CASSLSGTMNTEAFF. The CDR3 region has the DNA TGTGCCAGCAGCTTATCGGGCACAATGAACACTGAAGCTTTCTTT.

This clone was counted many times. The chain carries TRBV11-2 and TRBJ2-3; 7 bases are a match to TRBD2. Losses at the gene ends were 5 bases for V and 0 bases for J; bases not matched to a gene: 5. Germline V gene sequence: CDR1 SGHAT, CDR2 FQNNGV. The CDR3 sequence is 15 residues long. The CDR3 sequence is CASSTNSGSTDTQYF. The CDR3 DNA follows: TGTGCCAGCAGCACCAATAGCGGGAGCACAGATACGCAGTATTTT. The whole variable domain, remainder taken from reference TRBV11-2 and TRBJ2-3, is EAGVAQSPRYKIIEKRQSVAFWCNPISGHATLYWYQQILGQGPKLLIQFQNNGVVDDSQLPKDRFSAERLKGVDSTLKIQPAKLEDSAVYLCASSTNSGSTDTQYFGPGTRLTVL.

This clone appeared many times. The V call is TRBV4-1, the J call TRBJ1-5; possible D gene TRBD1, 6 bases. V was clipped by 1 base and J by 6 bases, with 13 bases between them. Germline-derived CDR1 and CDR2 are MGHRA and YSYEKL. The CDR3 spans 15 residues. As DNA, the CDR3 is TGCGCCAGCAGCCAAGGGGGAGGGGGGCCTCAGCCCCAGCATTTT. It encodes CASSQGGGGPQPQHF.

This clone was seen only once. The J gene is TRBJ2-3, the V gene TRBV5-1; 7 bases align to TRBD2. CDR3 size: 14 residues. Germline V gene lookup returns CDR1 SGHRS and CDR2 YFSETQ. Losses at the gene ends were 6 bases for V and 0 bases for J; bases not matched to a gene: 4. In DNA, the CDR3 is TGCGCCAGCAAAAGACTAGCAAGCACAGATACGCAGTATTTT. Residues: CASKRLASTDTQYF.

This clone appeared many times. The gene calls are TRBV6-5 and TRBJ1-1; 10 bases are shared with TRBD1. The CDR3 sequence is 15 residues long. The junction had 7 bases not matched to a gene; V was cut back by 5 bases and J by 4 bases. CDR1 and CDR2 (germline): MNHEY, SVGAGI. The CDR3 nucleotides read TGTGCCAGCAGTACTCGGGACAGGGGAATCACTGAAGCTTTCTTT. As protein: CASSTRDRGITEAFF.

This chain connects TRBV6-1 to TRBJ2-2, with 8 bases fitting TRBD1. This CDR3 contains 15 residues. With V trimmed by 6 bases and J by 4 bases, 7 bases remained unmatched. Germline V gene lookup returns CDR1 MNHNS and CDR2 SASEGT. CDR3 nucleotide sequence: TGTGCCAGCAGCCCACTACAGGGGGGCACCGGGGAGCTGTTTTTT. Translated: CASSPLQGGTGELFF.

This clone appeared many times. J is TRBJ2-1 and V is TRBV29-1; TRBD1 agrees at 8 bases. This CDR3 has 12 amino acids. CDR1 SQVTM and CDR2 ANQGSEA come from the germline V gene. V was clipped by 5 bases and J by 4 bases; unmatched bases: 1. CDR3 amino acids: CSVWTGYNEQFF. As DNA, the CDR3 is TGCAGCGTTTGGACAGGGTACAATGAGCAGTTCTTC.

This clone was found many times. The same CDR3 is also encoded by other DNA sequences in this sample. The rearrangement joins TRBV20-1 to TRBJ1-4, with 7 bases that match TRBD1. The germline V gene has CDR1 DFQATT and CDR2 SNEGSKA (reference sequence). This CDR3 has 14 amino acids. J gave up 7 bases and V 0 bases, and 5 bases lay outside the gene matches. The CDR3 nucleotides read TGCAGTGCTAGAGATACAGGGGTGGGTGAAAAACTGTTTTTT. This translates into CSARDTGVGEKLFF.

Ten or more counts support this clone. This chain links TRBV9 with TRBJ1-2; 7 bases fit TRBD1. CDR1 SGDLS and CDR2 YYNGEE come from the germline V gene. The CDR3 has 13 amino acids. With 5 bases clipped from V and 4 bases from J, the junction kept 5 bases outside the gene matches. The CDR3 bases are TGTGCCAGCAGAAAAGGGGGCGCCTATGGCTACACCTTC. Translated, it gives CASRKGGAYGYTF. Combining the CDR3 with reference TRBV9 and TRBJ1-2 gives the whole variable domain DSGVTQTPKHLITATGQRVTLRCSPRSGDLSVYWYQQSLDQGLQFLIQYYNGEERAKGNILERFSAQQFPDLHSELNLSSLELGDSALYFCASRKGGAYGYTFGSGTRLTVV.

This clone has ten or more counts. V is TRBV7-3 and J is TRBJ2-3, with a weak D call TRBD1 (7 bases). Looked up from germline, CDR1 is SGHTA and CDR2 is FQGTGA. CDR3 size: 17 residues. Deletions cut 4 bases from V and 11 bases from J, with 28 bases between. The CDR3 region has the DNA TGTGCCAGCAGCTCCCGGGGTGGCGGGACAGCCCCTGATGAGCAGTATTTT. It translates to CASSSRGGGTAPDEQYF.

This clone occurred many times. This chain links TRBV7-9 with TRBJ1-2; D uncertain. Germline V gives CDR1 SEHNR, CDR2 FQNEAQ (reference sequence). This CDR3 contains 15 residues. The V gene lost 4 bases and the J gene lost 2 bases, with 14 bases spanning the gap. CDR3 DNA sequence: TGTGCCAGCAGCTCAGTCCAGTATCCGAACTATGGCTACACCTTC. Protein: CASSSVQYPNYGYTF.

This clone was recorded a few times. This may be a read error: a much more frequent sequence differs by one nucleotide. The chain couples TRBV2 to TRBJ1-1; D is unresolved. Germline V gene sequence: CDR1 SNHLY, CDR2 FYNNEI. Between the trimmed V and J ends, which lost 7 bases and 11 bases, there was a span of 5 bases. CDR3 length: 8 amino acids. CDR3 region: CASIEAFF. In DNA, the CDR3 is TGTGCCAGCATTGAGGCTTTCTTT.

This clone was seen many times. This rearrangement joins TRBV20-1 to TRBJ2-2; D unresolved. The CDR3 is 14 amino acids. The V end lost 1 base, the J end lost 0 bases, and 6 bases lay between the germline ends. Germline lookup yields CDR1 DFQATT and CDR2 SNEGSKA (reference sequence). The CDR3 DNA reads TGCAGTGCTAGAGTTCTGACGAACACCGGGGAGCTGTTTTTT. The encoded protein is CSARVLTNTGELFF.

In its sample, this clone was seen many times. The chain joins TRBV12-5 to TRBJ1-3; 7 nucleotides line up with TRBD1. Trimming took 6 bases from V and 4 from J; bases not matched to a gene: 15. Germline V gives CDR1 LGHNT, CDR2 FRNRAP. The CDR3 has 17 amino acids. The CDR3 DNA sequence: TGTGCTAGTGGCCCCGCACCATCGACAGGGTTGGGAAACACCATATATTTT. Translating it yields CASGPAPSTGLGNTIYF.

This clone came up a few times. CDR3 sequence: CATSIDRVAETQYF. The CDR3 nucleotides are TGTGCCACCAGCATTGACAGGGTAGCAGAGACCCAGTACTTC. The chain has TRBV15 and TRBJ2-5; TRBD1 aligns across 7 bases. J was trimmed by 4 bases and V by 4 bases; bases with no gene match: 6. This CDR3 is built from 14 residues. Germline V CDR1 and CDR2: LNHNV, YYDKDF (reference sequence).

For this clone: Possible read error: a much larger clone is one base away. The sample has other DNA sequences that encode this CDR3 too. This chain uses TRBV7-3 with TRBJ2-1; D is ambiguous. Trimming left V 7 bases short and J 8 bases short, with 9 bases between. Per the germline V gene, CDR1 is SGHTA and CDR2 is FQGTGA. This CDR3 has 11 amino acids. CDR3 in amino acids: CASKGIHEQFF. The CDR3 coding sequence is TGTGCCAGCAAAGGTATCCATGAGCAGTTCTTC. Using reference TRBV7-3 and TRBJ2-1 for the parts outside the CDR3, the full variable domain is GAGVSQTPSNKVTEKGKYVELRCDPISGHTALYWYRQSLGQGPEFLIYFQGTGAADDSGLPNDRFFAVRPEGSVSTLKIQRTERGDSAVYLCASKGIHEQFFGPGTRLTVL.

This clone was recorded many times. The rearrangement links TRBV5-1 to TRBJ2-3; no reliable D call. V was trimmed by 4 bases and J by 8 bases, leaving 14 bases between them. Germline CDR1 is SGHRS and CDR2 is YFSETQ. The CDR3 runs 13 residues. The chain's CDR3 is CASSVSSGGTQYF. As DNA, the CDR3 is TGCGCCAGCAGCGTATCTAGTGGCGGTACGCAGTATTTT.